Listed below are T cell receptor beta chains from one sample, sequenced in a study of T cells in Graves' hyperthyroidism and ophthalmopathy. One entry per CDR3 protein results from TCRdb running MiXCR on the multiplex PCR reads. This repertoire shows about 700,000 distinct CDR3 sequences, around 15% found once; its top ten account for 10%. Material: blood. The receptors were gathered from a young woman with Graves' hyperthyroidism. Both conserved end residues are part of each CDR3. The D gene is left open where the match is weak. Some rows mark clone size as missing; the rest say once, few, many or name a class of expanded clone.

len: 17; d_gene: NA; v_gene: TRBV5-5; j_gene: TRBJ1-4; abundance: few; CDR3aa: CASTHNPGAPGSEKLFF; CDR3nt: TGTGCCAGCACCCATAACCCAGGGGCCCCCGGTAGTGAAAAACTGTTTTTT
len: 13; d_gene: TRBD2; v_gene: TRBV30; j_gene: TRBJ2-5; abundance: many; CDR3aa: CAWSLAGAETQYF; CDR3nt: TGTGCCTGGAGTCTAGCGGGAGCAGAGACCCAGTACTTC
len: 17; d_gene: TRBD2; v_gene: TRBV7-3; j_gene: TRBJ2-1; abundance: many; CDR3aa: CASSSATSGSTYNEQFF; CDR3nt: TGTGCCAGCAGCTCCGCGACTAGCGGGAGTACCTACAATGAGCAGTTCTTC
len: 12; d_gene: NA; v_gene: TRBV29-1; j_gene: TRBJ2-1; abundance: many; CDR3aa: CSVPPRYNEQFF; CDR3nt: TGCAGCGTTCCCCCACGCTACAATGAGCAGTTCTTC
len: 14; d_gene: NA; v_gene: TRBV10-2; j_gene: TRBJ2-5; abundance: few; CDR3aa: CASSRPARQETQYF; CDR3nt: TGCGCCAGCTCCCGTCCGGCGAGGCAAGAGACCCAGTACTTC
len: 18; d_gene: NA; v_gene: TRBV9; j_gene: TRBJ1-3; abundance: few; CDR3aa: CASSPRRDFLLSGNTIYF; CDR3nt: TGTGCCAGCAGCCCGAGGAGGGATTTTCTTCTCTCTGGAAACACCATATATTTT
len: 12; d_gene: NA; v_gene: TRBV6-1; j_gene: TRBJ1-5; abundance: NA; CDR3aa: CASTQSNQPQHF; CDR3nt: TGTGCCAGCACCCAAAGCAATCAGCCCCAGCATTTT
len: 15; d_gene: TRBD2; v_gene: TRBV6-1; j_gene: TRBJ2-1; abundance: NA; CDR3aa: CASSVTSGGVDEQFF; CDR3nt: TGTGCCAGCAGTGTGACTAGCGGGGGGGTGGATGAGCAGTTCTTC
len: 14; d_gene: TRBD2; v_gene: TRBV2; j_gene: TRBJ2-7; abundance: many; CDR3aa: CASSDLLAAYEQYF; CDR3nt: TGTGCCAGCAGTGACCTGCTAGCGGCGTACGAGCAGTACTTC
len: 15; d_gene: NA; v_gene: TRBV11-2; j_gene: TRBJ1-5; abundance: many; CDR3aa: CASSLEAAAGQPQHF; CDR3nt: TGTGCCAGCAGCTTAGAAGCTGCAGCGGGGCAGCCCCAGCATTTT
len: 16; d_gene: NA; v_gene: TRBV29-1; j_gene: TRBJ1-1; abundance: many; CDR3aa: CSVTRPDRNQNTEAFF; CDR3nt: TGCAGCGTGACGCGACCGGACCGGAATCAAAACACTGAAGCTTTCTTT
len: 14; d_gene: NA; v_gene: TRBV19; j_gene: TRBJ1-3; abundance: few; CDR3aa: CASSADASGNTIYF; CDR3nt: TGTGCCAGTAGCGCCGACGCCTCTGGAAACACCATATATTTT
len: 14; d_gene: NA; v_gene: TRBV2; j_gene: TRBJ1-2; abundance: many; CDR3aa: CASRDPVSLYGYTF; CDR3nt: TGTGCCAGCAGGGACCCAGTTTCCCTCTATGGCTACACCTTC
len: 13; d_gene: NA; v_gene: TRBV6-6; j_gene: TRBJ1-2; abundance: many; CDR3aa: CASSYNENAGYTF; CDR3nt: TGTGCCAGCAGTTATAACGAGAACGCTGGCTACACCTTC
len: 18; d_gene: TRBD2; v_gene: TRBV19; j_gene: TRBJ2-1; abundance: NA; CDR3aa: CASSIIPKTSGGRNEQFF; CDR3nt: TGTGCCAGTAGTATAATCCCAAAGACTAGCGGGGGCAGGAATGAGCAGTTCTTC
len: 15; d_gene: TRBD1; v_gene: TRBV6-2/TRBV6-3; j_gene: TRBJ1-5; abundance: few; CDR3aa: CASSYPTGPNQPQHF; CDR3nt: TGTGCCAGCAGTTACCCGACAGGGCCCAATCAGCCCCAGCATTTT
len: 13; d_gene: NA; v_gene: TRBV9; j_gene: TRBJ1-1; abundance: few; CDR3aa: CASAGRRNTEAFF; CDR3nt: TGTGCCAGCGCGGGACGGCGGAACACTGAAGCTTTCTTT
len: 14; d_gene: NA; v_gene: TRBV6-5; j_gene: TRBJ2-7; abundance: few; CDR3aa: CASSYSTAVYEQYF; CDR3nt: TGTGCCAGCAGTTACTCGACGGCCGTCTACGAGCAGTACTTC
len: 15; d_gene: NA; v_gene: TRBV29-1; j_gene: TRBJ1-1; abundance: many; CDR3aa: CSAGLDRRRNTEAFF; CDR3nt: TGCAGCGCAGGGCTTGACCGGAGGAGGAACACTGAAGCTTTCTTT
len: 15; d_gene: TRBD1; v_gene: TRBV4-1; j_gene: TRBJ1-4; abundance: few; CDR3aa: CASSPSQGYNEKLFF; CDR3nt: TGCGCCAGCAGCCCTTCACAGGGGTATAATGAAAAACTGTTTTTT
len: 17; d_gene: NA; v_gene: TRBV6-2/TRBV6-3; j_gene: TRBJ2-3; abundance: NA; CDR3aa: CASSYSITTVNTDTQYF; CDR3nt: TGTGCCAGCAGTTACTCGATCACTACAGTGAACACAGATACGCAGTATTTT
len: 13; d_gene: NA; v_gene: TRBV6-4; j_gene: TRBJ1-1; abundance: NA; CDR3aa: CASRDGEHTEAFF; CDR3nt: TGTGCCAGCAGGGACGGGGAGCACACTGAAGCTTTCTTT
len: 16; d_gene: TRBD1; v_gene: TRBV4-1; j_gene: TRBJ2-2; abundance: NA; CDR3aa: CASSQQRTGATGELFF; CDR3nt: TGCGCCAGCAGCCAACAACGGACAGGGGCCACCGGGGAGCTGTTTTTT
len: 15; d_gene: NA; v_gene: TRBV30; j_gene: TRBJ2-1; abundance: NA; CDR3aa: CAWSLGTYPYNEQFF; CDR3nt: TGTGCCTGGAGTTTGGGGACGTACCCTTACAATGAGCAGTTCTTC
len: 15; d_gene: NA; v_gene: TRBV15; j_gene: TRBJ1-3; abundance: NA; CDR3aa: CATSRDGMAGNTIYF; CDR3nt: TGTGCCACCAGCAGAGATGGAATGGCTGGAAACACCATATATTTT
len: 14; d_gene: NA; v_gene: TRBV7-2; j_gene: TRBJ2-7; abundance: few; CDR3aa: CASSLGSGPHEQYF; CDR3nt: TGTGCCAGCAGCTTAGGATCGGGGCCTCACGAGCAGTACTTC
len: 15; d_gene: TRBD2; v_gene: TRBV5-4; j_gene: TRBJ2-7; abundance: many; CDR3aa: CASSLASGGAYEQYF; CDR3nt: TGTGCCAGCAGCTTGGCCAGCGGGGGAGCCTACGAGCAGTACTTC
len: 14; d_gene: TRBD1; v_gene: TRBV7-9; j_gene: TRBJ1-2; abundance: few; CDR3aa: CASSLTGSLYGYTF; CDR3nt: TGTGCCAGCAGCTTGACAGGGTCTTTATATGGCTACACCTTC
len: 14; d_gene: TRBD1; v_gene: TRBV28; j_gene: TRBJ1-4; abundance: few; CDR3aa: CASSPTGVNEKLFF; CDR3nt: TGTGCCAGCAGTCCCACAGGGGTAAATGAAAAACTGTTTTTT
len: 15; d_gene: NA; v_gene: TRBV30; j_gene: TRBJ2-3; abundance: many; CDR3aa: CAWRPGVLPTDTQYF; CDR3nt: TGTGCCTGGAGGCCGGGGGTTTTGCCCACAGATACGCAGTATTTT
len: 15; d_gene: TRBD2; v_gene: TRBV24-1; j_gene: TRBJ2-3; abundance: few; CDR3aa: CATNREAGGTDTQYF; CDR3nt: TGTGCCACCAACCGTGAAGCGGGAGGCACAGATACGCAGTATTTT
len: 15; d_gene: NA; v_gene: TRBV7-2; j_gene: TRBJ1-1; abundance: many; CDR3aa: CASSLVGAWVTEAFF; CDR3nt: TGTGCCAGCAGCTTAGTAGGGGCCTGGGTGACTGAAGCTTTCTTT
len: 17; d_gene: NA; v_gene: TRBV20-1; j_gene: TRBJ1-5; abundance: many; CDR3aa: CSARDRRGVFSNQPQHF; CDR3nt: TGCAGTGCTAGAGATCGCCGGGGGGTATTTAGCAATCAGCCCCAGCATTTT
len: 16; d_gene: NA; v_gene: TRBV6-1; j_gene: TRBJ2-3; abundance: many; CDR3aa: CASSESVAGYTDTQYF; CDR3nt: TGTGCCAGCAGTGAAAGTGTGGCGGGCTACACAGATACGCAGTATTTT